This T cell receptor beta chain was found in a study of T cell changes during pregnancy in multiple sclerosis. CDR1 is LNHDA and CDR2 is SQIVND in the germline V gene (reference sequence). V was clipped by 7 bases and J by 5 bases, with 17 bases between them. The CDR3 sequence is 14 residues long. TCRdb's table, derived via immunoSEQ multiplex PCR, lists solely in-frame clones and lacks some. The data hold some 47,000 clones, with 70% to 90% observed a single time. This clonotype originated in a female donor with multiple sclerosis, enrolled in a pregnancy study. The V and J genes are TRBV19 and TRBJ1-1; D is perhaps TRBD1 (6 bases). Sequencing used peripheral blood, obtained in the first trimester of pregnancy. The CDR3 loop is CASIPDRLGTEAFF. CDR3 bases: TGTGCCAGTATCCCAGACAGGCTGGGAACTGAAGCTTTCTTT.